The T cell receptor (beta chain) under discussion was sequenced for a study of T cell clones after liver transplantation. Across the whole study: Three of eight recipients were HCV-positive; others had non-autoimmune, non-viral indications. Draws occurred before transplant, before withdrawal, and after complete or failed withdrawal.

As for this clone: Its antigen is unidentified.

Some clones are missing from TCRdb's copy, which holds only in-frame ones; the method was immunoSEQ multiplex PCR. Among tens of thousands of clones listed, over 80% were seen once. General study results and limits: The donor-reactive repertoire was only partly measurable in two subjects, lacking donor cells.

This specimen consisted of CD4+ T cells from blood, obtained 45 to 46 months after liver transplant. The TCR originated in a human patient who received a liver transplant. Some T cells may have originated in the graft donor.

CDR3 residues: CASSLLAGGYNEQFF. CDR3 bases: TGTGCCAGCAGCTTACTAGCGGGAGGATACAATGAGCAGTTCTTC. This rearrangement joins TRBV7-2 to TRBJ2-1; TRBD2 matches at 11 bases. This CDR3 has 15 residues. Unmatched junction bases numbered 1, after V lost 2 bases and J lost 4 bases. The germline V gene has CDR1 SGHTA and CDR2 FQGNSA.